This entry lists 29 T cell receptor beta chains sequenced from one sample in a study of cytomegalovirus exposure and HLA in healthy donors. Sequencing was performed with immunoSEQ multiplex PCR; in TCRdb, only in-frame clones are kept and a portion is missing. The table includes 100,000 or so clones, about 95% detected once. Sequenced input: PBMCs. The receptors shown here come from a woman aged 18-35 years in good health and CMV-seronegative.

The chain employs TRBV14 and TRBJ2-5, with TRBD2 as a possible D gene (6 bases). V lost 1 base, J lost 5 bases, and 8 bases lay in between. CDR1 SGHDN and CDR2 FVKESK come from the germline V gene. There are 13 residues in the CDR3. CDR3 protein: CASSQVAGETQYF. In DNA, the CDR3 is TGTGCCAGCAGCCAAGTGGCGGGGGAGACCCAGTACTTC.

The chain joins TRBV2 to TRBJ2-3; 10 nucleotides line up with TRBD1. The V gene's germline CDR1 is SNHLY and CDR2 FYNNEI. The CDR3 contains 15 residues. Trimming at V came to 7 bases and at J to 1 base, leaving 5 bases not matched to a gene. The CDR3 nucleotides are TGTGCCAGCACCTTTGGGACAGGGGGCACAGATACGCAGTATTTT. This translates into CASTFGTGGTDTQYF.

The chain uses TRBV9 and TRBJ2-7; TRBD1 matches at 8 bases. This CDR3 has 16 residues. Germline V gene sequence: CDR1 SGDLS, CDR2 YYNGEE. Germline trimming cut 0 bases from V and 7 bases from J; bases unmatched to any gene: 12. The CDR3 protein is CASSVEGTGLKEEQYF. As DNA, the CDR3 is TGTGCCAGCAGCGTAGAGGGGACAGGTTTAAAGGAAGAGCAGTACTTC.

The chain couples TRBV7-8 to TRBJ2-7; 7 nucleotides align to TRBD2. The CDR3 totals 14 residues. After removal of 7 bases from V and 3 bases from J, the junction contained 9 bases not matched to a gene. CDR1 and CDR2 from the germline V gene are SGHVS and FQNEAQ. The CDR3 bases are TGTGCCAGCACCTTGACGGGACTATTCTACGAGCAGTACTTC. Its translation: CASTLTGLFYEQYF.

The chain couples TRBV10-3 to TRBJ1-5, with D possibly matching TRBD1 (6 bases). Germline V gene data show CDR1 as ENHRY and CDR2 as SYGVKD. The length of the CDR3 is 17 residues. V lost 4 bases and J lost 7, with 23 bases in between. The CDR3 reads CAISGATGGALGQPQHF. CDR3 DNA sequence: TGTGCCATCAGTGGAGCGACAGGTGGAGCCTTAGGGCAGCCCCAGCATTTT.

V and J are TRBV19 and TRBJ2-3, with D possibly matching TRBD2 (5 bases). V was cut by 1 base and J by 0 bases, with 14 bases left in between. The CDR3 contains 17 residues. The germline CDR1 and CDR2 sequences are LNHDA and SQIVND (reference sequence). In DNA form, the CDR3 reads TGTGCCAGTAGTATAGTGTGGACGGGGATTAGCACAGATACGCAGTATTTT. Amino acid sequence: CASSIVWTGISTDTQYF.

The CDR3: CASSRPGARGNTGELFF. The CDR3 DNA follows: TGTGCCAGCAGCAGGCCCGGGGCGCGGGGGAACACCGGGGAGCTGTTTTTT. This rearrangement joins TRBV5-6 to TRBJ2-2; D is possibly TRBD2 (6 bases). CDR3 length equals 17 residues. Germline lookup yields CDR1 SGHDT and CDR2 YYEEEE. Trimming took 4 bases from V and 1 from J, leaving 17 bases between them.

This clone appeared once. The chain links TRBV9 to TRBJ1-3, with 10 positions matching TRBD1. CDR3 length: 16 amino acids. The J segment lost 2 bases and the V segment lost 0 bases, leaving 2 bases of the junction unmatched. Germline CDR1 is SGDLS and CDR2 is YYNGEE. The DNA for the CDR3 is TGTGCCAGCAGCGTAGGGACAGGGGGAACTGGAAACACCATATATTTT. Its translation is CASSVGTGGTGNTIYF.

The rearrangement uses TRBV6-1 and TRBJ1-5; weak D call: TRBD1 (6 bases). Per the germline V gene, CDR1 is MNHNS and CDR2 is SASEGT. This CDR3 region has 15 residues. V lost 8 bases and J lost 2, with 16 bases in between. The CDR3 DNA follows: TGTGCCAGCGGCACCGAGGGGGAAGGCAATCAGCCCCAGCATTTT. As protein: CASGTEGEGNQPQHF.

The chain is built from TRBV6-6 and TRBJ1-4; D perhaps matches TRBD1 (5 bases). Germline V CDR1 and CDR2: MNHNY, SVGAGI (reference sequence). The CDR3 spans 16 residues. V lost 6 bases and J lost 2, with 16 bases in between. The CDR3 DNA reads as TGTGCCAGCAGAGGGCACCGGGGGGTCACTAATGAAAAACTGTTTTTT. The encoded protein is CASRGHRGVTNEKLFF.

The genes are TRBV19 and TRBJ2-7; 9 bases align to TRBD1. The CDR3 length is 16 residues. The germline CDR1 and CDR2 sequences are LNHDA and SQIVND (reference sequence). Unmatched junction bases numbered 3, after V lost 0 bases and J lost 0 bases. The CDR3 DNA sequence: TGTGCCAGTAGTATAGAGTACAGGGGGCTCTCCTACGAGCAGTACTTC. This sequence encodes CASSIEYRGLSYEQYF.

The chain recombines TRBV4-1 with TRBJ2-7; 7 bases fit TRBD1. Germline V gives CDR1 MGHRA, CDR2 YSYEKL. The CDR3 covers 15 residues. V shed 7 bases and J 3 bases; nucleotides not matched to a gene: 12. The CDR3 nucleotides read TGCGCCAGCACCCTGGACAGGATGGCCCGCTACGAGCAGTACTTC. Protein product: CASTLDRMARYEQYF.

This clone was recorded once. The chain uses TRBV4-1 and TRBJ2-1; 10 bases are shared with TRBD1. Trimming at V came to 2 bases and at J to 8 bases, leaving 6 bases not matched to a gene. Germline V CDR1 and CDR2: MGHRA, YSYEKL. The CDR3 runs 15 residues. The CDR3 sequence is CASSQQDRGIYEQFF. CDR3 bases: TGCGCCAGCAGCCAACAGGACAGGGGGATATATGAGCAGTTCTTC.

The chain couples TRBV9 to TRBJ1-6; 9 nucleotides match TRBD1. From germline, CDR1 is SGDLS and CDR2 YYNGEE. V shed 4 bases and J 10 bases; nucleotides not matched to a gene: 6. The CDR3 has 14 residues. The DNA for the CDR3 is TGTGCCAGCAGCTCCGACAGGGGGAGATCACCCCTCCACTTT. This translates into CASSSDRGRSPLHF.

This sequence joins TRBV10-3 and TRBJ1-1; unclear D gene. V shed 8 bases and J shed 6 bases, with 13 bases lying between them. The CDR3 sequence is 12 residues long. Germline values: CDR1 ENHRY, CDR2 SYGVKD. In DNA form, the CDR3 reads TGTGCCATCCAGGTCCTGGGCGCTGAAGCTTTCTTT. This codes for CAIQVLGAEAFF.

The V and J genes are TRBV7-9 and TRBJ2-7, with no clear D. The CDR3 spans 13 residues. Germline loops: CDR1 SEHNR, CDR2 FQNEAQ (reference sequence). Trimming removed 8 bases at V and 0 bases at J, with 11 bases between. The CDR3 loop reads CASASHSSYEQYF. The CDR3 DNA follows: TGTGCCAGCGCCTCGCACAGCTCCTACGAGCAGTACTTC.

This chain uses TRBV6-5 with TRBJ2-3, with 8 bases fitting TRBD2. Germline trimming cut 3 bases from V and 6 bases from J; bases unmatched to any gene: 5. Germline V gene sequence: CDR1 MNHEY, CDR2 SVGAGI. CDR3 length equals 14 residues. The CDR3 protein is CASSYRTSGDTQYF. The CDR3 DNA reads as TGTGCCAGCAGTTATCGCACTAGCGGTGATACGCAGTATTTT.

The V gene is TRBV5-1, the J gene TRBJ2-7; D might be TRBD1 (6 bases). Germline CDR1 SGHRS, CDR2 YFSETQ. Trimming shortened V by 7 bases and J by 2 bases, and 10 bases separated the two germline ends. The CDR3 covers 12 residues. CDR3 loop: CASGRDTYEQYF. In nucleotides, the CDR3 is TGCGCCAGCGGCCGGGACACCTACGAGCAGTACTTC.

The chain has TRBV15 and TRBJ2-2, with D perhaps TRBD2 (6 bases). CDR3 size: 18 residues. CDR1 and CDR2 (germline): LNHNV, YYDKDF (reference sequence). V lost 2 bases and J lost 1, with 17 bases in between. The CDR3 DNA is TGTGCCACCAGCAGATCCCTTATAGCGGACTGGAACACCGGGGAGCTGTTTTTT. Protein: CATSRSLIADWNTGELFF. The full variable domain, rest sourced from reference TRBV15 and TRBJ2-2, is DAMVIQNPRYQVTQFGKPVTLSCSQTLNHNVMYWYQQKSSQAPKLLFHYYDKDFNNEADTPDNFQSRRPNTSFCFLDIRSPGLGDTAMYLCATSRSLIADWNTGELFFGEGSRLTVL.

This clone was seen a single time. The chain recombines TRBV6-5 with TRBJ2-1; TRBD1 might be the D (5 bases). Germline V CDR1 and CDR2: MNHEY, SVGAGI. Trimming shortened V by 1 base and J by 15 bases, and 16 bases separated the two germline ends. The CDR3 extends over 13 amino acids. Here the CDR3 reads CASSYLGGRERFF. The CDR3 DNA reads as TGTGCCAGCAGTTACTTAGGTGGCAGGGAAAGGTTCTTC.

V usage is TRBV9 and J usage is TRBJ2-5; D may be TRBD2 (6 bases). The CDR3 totals 14 residues. V shed 4 bases and J shed 0 bases, with 10 bases lying between them. Germline CDR1 SGDLS, CDR2 YYNGEE. CDR3 amino acids: CASSPGGNQETQYF. The CDR3 DNA is TGTGCCAGCAGCCCAGGAGGGAACCAAGAGACCCAGTACTTC.

This rearrangement joins TRBV9 to TRBJ1-2; TRBD1 matches at 9 bases. V was clipped by 2 bases and J by 8 bases; unmatched bases: 7. The CDR3 runs 14 residues. Germline values: CDR1 SGDLS, CDR2 YYNGEE. The CDR3 loop is CASSVRDRVDGYTF. Here the CDR3 DNA reads TGTGCCAGCAGCGTCCGGGACAGGGTGGACGGCTACACCTTC. The entire variable domain, with the rest obtained from reference TRBV9 and TRBJ1-2, is as follows: DSGVTQTPKHLITATGQRVTLRCSPRSGDLSVYWYQQSLDQGLQFLIQYYNGEERAKGNILERFSAQQFPDLHSELNLSSLELGDSALYFCASSVRDRVDGYTFGSGTRLTVV.

The chain is built from TRBV19 and TRBJ2-7; D might be TRBD2 (7 bases). The germline V and J ends were trimmed by 1 base and 1 base, with 11 bases remaining between them. Germline V lookup: CDR1 LNHDA, CDR2 SQIVND (reference sequence). This CDR3 is 15 amino acids long. The DNA of the CDR3 is TGTGCCAGTAGTATAGGACGGGGGGCGTCCTACGAGCAGTACTTC. Protein sequence: CASSIGRGASYEQYF.

This clone occurred once. The chain links TRBV18 to TRBJ1-4; 10 bases fit TRBD1. CDR3 length equals 17 residues. CDR1 is KGHSH and CDR2 is LQKENI in the germline V gene. With 0 bases clipped from V and 0 bases from J, the junction kept 1 base outside the gene matches. Written as DNA, the CDR3 is TGTGCCAGCTCACCACCGACAGGGGGCGCAACTAATGAAAAACTGTTTTTT. Translation: CASSPPTGGATNEKLFF.

V usage is TRBV27 and J usage is TRBJ2-3, with 12 bases that match TRBD2. The germline V gene encodes CDR1 MNHEY and CDR2 SMNVEV (reference sequence). V lost 7 bases, J lost 7 bases, and 12 bases stayed unmatched. The CDR3 extends over 16 amino acids. The chain's CDR3 is CASTWTSGAISHTQYF. The CDR3 DNA follows: TGTGCCAGCACCTGGACTAGCGGGGCCATTTCCCATACGCAGTATTTT.

The CDR3 DNA follows: TGTGCCAGCAGCGCGGGAGGGCCGAAGACAGATACGCAGTATTTT. Translating it yields CASSAGGPKTDTQYF. This chain joins TRBV9 and TRBJ2-3; 8 nucleotides agree with TRBD2. V lost 3 bases, J lost 3 bases, and 6 bases stayed unmatched. Germline lookup yields CDR1 SGDLS and CDR2 YYNGEE. This CDR3 has 15 amino acids.

This clone was recorded once. The rearrangement uses TRBV19 and TRBJ2-5, with D possibly matching TRBD1 (5 bases). Germline V CDR1 and CDR2: LNHDA, SQIVND (reference sequence). Trimming removed 4 bases from V and 7 bases from J, with 10 bases in between. The CDR3 is 12 residues long. CDR3 in DNA: TGTGCCAGTAGTAAAGGGGTAGGGACCCAGTACTTC. It codes for CASSKGVGTQYF.

The J gene is TRBJ2-6, the V gene TRBV7-9, with 7 bases lining up with TRBD1. J was trimmed by 0 bases and V by 5 bases; bases with no gene match: 13. The germline CDR1 and CDR2 sequences are SEHNR and FQNEAQ (reference sequence). The CDR3 extends over 19 amino acids. The CDR3 DNA is TGTGCCAGCAGCGGTAGACAGGGTTCCTATATCTCTGGGGCCAACGTCCTGACTTTC. This encodes CASSGRQGSYISGANVLTF.

This clone was counted only a few times. The chain is built from TRBV6-5 and TRBJ2-7; 9 bases match TRBD1. The CDR3 is 14 amino acids. Unmatched junction bases numbered 6, after V lost 4 bases and J lost 5 bases. Germline loops: CDR1 MNHEY, CDR2 SVGAGI. This CDR3 is CASSSGTGFHEQYF. For the CDR3, the DNA is TGTGCCAGCAGTTCCGGGACAGGGTTTCACGAGCAGTACTTC.